These 6 T cell receptor beta chains were sequenced from one sample in a study of blood T cell repertoires in COVID-19 (dated by TCRdb to the early 2020s). The library relied on the immunoSEQ multiplex PCR assay. TCRdb holds this immuneACCESS table with in-frame rearrangements only. Some clones are missing; in checked studies, unresolved V genes explain under half, and the rest has no known cause. The sample contains about 94,000 clones, 75% to 90% of them found a single time. The leading ten clones occupy around a fifth of the sample. Sequencing was carried out using peripheral blood. Receptor source: a human donor in a cohort sampled during active COVID-19.

This clone was found a few times. This rearrangement joins TRBV5-1 to TRBJ2-7, with 7 bases fitting TRBD1. The J segment lost 0 bases and the V segment lost 5 bases, leaving 8 bases of the junction unmatched. In germline, CDR1 is SGHRS, CDR2 YFSETQ. This CDR3 has 15 amino acids. The CDR3 DNA reads as TGCGCCAGCAGTGCGACCGGGACAGACTCCTACGAGCAGTACTTC. It codes for CASSATGTDSYEQYF. Full variable domain (rest looked up from reference TRBV5-1 and TRBJ2-7): KAGVTQTPRYLIKTRGQQVTLSCSPISGHRSVSWYQQTPGQGLQFLFEYFSETQRNKGNFPGRFSGRQFSNSRSEMNVSTLELGDSALYLCASSATGTDSYEQYFGPGTRLTVT.

V usage is TRBV19 and J usage is TRBJ1-1; TRBD1 might be the D (6 bases). Germline lookup yields CDR1 LNHDA and CDR2 SQIVND (reference sequence). V gave up 8 bases and J gave up 7 bases, with 11 bases separating them. The CDR3 is made up of 11 amino acids. This CDR3 is CASGGAREAFF. CDR3 bases: TGTGCCAGTGGGGGGGCCCGTGAAGCTTTCTTT.

This clone was recorded a few times. This chain uses TRBV28 with TRBJ2-5, with a possible D match to TRBD2 (5 bases). The CDR3 length is 15 residues. Trimming removed 4 bases at V and 3 bases at J, with 15 bases between. Germline values: CDR1 MDHEN, CDR2 SYDVKM. This chain's CDR3 is CASSSPEGHEETQYF. The CDR3 DNA follows: TGTGCCAGCAGTTCCCCAGAGGGCCACGAAGAGACCCAGTACTTC.

The chain links TRBV7-2 to TRBJ2-1, with 10 bases matching TRBD2. The CDR3 consists of 12 residues. Germline loops: CDR1 SGHTA, CDR2 FQGNSA. The J segment lost 13 bases and the V segment lost 2 bases, leaving 2 bases of the junction unmatched. CDR3 nucleotide sequence: TGTGCCAGCAGCTTAAGCGGGAGGGTCCAGTTCTTC. This encodes CASSLSGRVQFF.

The V gene is TRBV6-2 or TRBV6-3, the J gene TRBJ2-7; 14 bases align to TRBD2. The CDR3 loop spans 17 amino acids. The V and J ends lost 3 bases and 7 bases, in that order; junction bases with no gene match: 11. The germline CDR1 and CDR2 sequences are MNHEY and SVGEGT. In DNA form, the CDR3 reads TGTGCCAGCAGTTATTATGTCGGAAGACTAGCGGGAGGGGAGCAGTACTTC. Translation gives CASSYYVGRLAGGEQYF.

In nucleotides, the CDR3 is TGTGCCAGCAGCTTAGACAGGGTCAATGAGCAGTTCTTC. Translating it yields CASSLDRVNEQFF. The chain recombines TRBV11-2 with TRBJ2-1, with D perhaps TRBD1 (5 bases). The CDR3 spans 13 residues. Looked up from germline, CDR1 is SGHAT and CDR2 is FQNNGV. V lost 0 bases to trimming and J lost 6 bases, with 6 bases between them.